The 32 T cell receptor beta chains given below trace back to one sample, sequenced in a study of cytomegalovirus exposure and HLA in healthy donors. Primers included in the PCR were 60 Vbeta and 13 Jbeta primers. Here immunoSEQ multiplex PCR was the method, and the copy in TCRdb shows in-frame clones only, minus some. The sample consists of some 120,000 clones, roughly 80% of them appearing once. The sequencing input was PBMCs. Receptors were obtained from a man aged 30-40 years in good health and CMV-seropositive.

V gene TRBV19 combines with J gene TRBJ2-7, with 7 positions matching TRBD1. Trimming removed 1 base from V and 7 bases from J; junction bases left unmatched: 4. Per germline, CDR1 LNHDA and CDR2 SQIVND (reference sequence). This CDR3 comprises 13 residues. CDR3 region: CASSIVGQQEQYF. CDR3 sequence (DNA): TGTGCCAGTAGTATAGTGGGACAGCAGGAGCAGTACTTC. The full variable domain, completed using reference TRBV19 and TRBJ2-7, is DGGITQSPKYLFRKEGQNVTLSCEQNLNHDAMYWYRQDPGQGLRLIYYSQIVNDFQKGDIAEGYSVSREKKESFPLTVTSAQKNPTAFYLCASSIVGQQEQYFGPGTRLTVT.

V and J are TRBV19 and TRBJ1-2; 7 bases are shared with TRBD1. CDR1 is LNHDA and CDR2 is SQIVND in the germline V gene (reference sequence). J lost 10 bases, V lost 5 bases, and 4 bases had no gene match. The CDR3 is 11 amino acids. The CDR3 DNA reads TGTGCCAGTAGTTCGGACAGGATCTACACCTTC. Translating gives CASSSDRIYTF.

This clone appeared a few times. This rearrangement joins TRBV28 to TRBJ2-2; TRBD2 aligns across 15 bases. The CDR3 sequence is 19 residues long. With 2 bases clipped from V and 4 bases from J, the junction kept 8 bases outside the gene matches. Germline CDR1 and CDR2: MDHEN and SYDVKM. The CDR3 sequence: CASSLDGLAGGPSTGELFF. DNA for the CDR3: TGTGCCAGCAGTTTAGACGGACTAGCGGGAGGGCCGAGCACCGGGGAGCTGTTTTTT.

This clone was detected once. The chain is built from TRBV4-1 and TRBJ2-7, with D perhaps TRBD1 (6 bases). Germline values: CDR1 MGHRA, CDR2 YSYEKL. V was cut by 3 bases and J by 3 bases, with 15 bases left in between. The CDR3 covers 15 residues. This chain's CDR3 is CASSHGQTLGYEQYF. The CDR3 DNA follows: TGCGCCAGCAGCCACGGACAGACTTTAGGCTACGAGCAGTACTTC.

The chain couples TRBV4-1 to TRBJ2-1; 13 nucleotides align to TRBD2. The CDR3 covers 15 residues. Germline CDR1 is MGHRA and CDR2 is YSYEKL. V lost 5 bases and J lost 8; bases outside the gene matches: 6. CDR3 coding DNA: TGCGCCAGCAGCTGGACTAGCGGGAGCGTAGATGAGCAGTTCTTC. Amino acids: CASSWTSGSVDEQFF.

The chain recombines TRBV7-2 with TRBJ1-1; TRBD1 is a possible D gene (5 bases). Deletions cut 1 base from V and 1 base from J, with 7 bases between. This CDR3 has 14 amino acids. The germline CDR1 and CDR2 sequences are SGHTA and FQGNSA. Written as DNA, the CDR3 is TGTGCCAGCAGCTTAGTGGGGGGGAACACTGAAGCTTTCTTT. Protein sequence: CASSLVGGNTEAFF.

V and J are TRBV27 and TRBJ2-1; D gene unclear. This CDR3 has 11 residues. Trimming removed 2 bases from V and 13 bases from J, with 9 bases in between. Germline V gene data show CDR1 as MNHEY and CDR2 as SMNVEV (reference sequence). CDR3 amino acids: CASSLAGFQFF. The CDR3 coding sequence is TGTGCCAGCAGTTTAGCAGGATTCCAGTTCTTC.

V is TRBV29-1 and J is TRBJ1-1; D gene ambiguous. Germline CDR1 and CDR2: SQVTM and ANQGSEA. The CDR3 extends over 12 amino acids. Trimming left V 2 bases short and J 5 bases short, with 9 bases between. The CDR3 region is CSVESQATEAFF. CDR3 DNA sequence: TGCAGCGTTGAATCCCAGGCGACTGAAGCTTTCTTT.

This chain links TRBV6-1 with TRBJ2-1; D is possibly TRBD2 (6 bases). V was clipped by 2 bases and J by 10 bases, with 21 bases between them. The CDR3 is 16 amino acids. CDR1 is MNHNS, CDR2 SASEGT, per germline. DNA for the CDR3: TGTGCCAGCAGTGAACTTGCGGAGGGCTTCCTTGGGGAGCAGTTCTTC. It translates to CASSELAEGFLGEQFF.

The V call is TRBV19, the J call TRBJ1-1; 9 bases match TRBD1. This CDR3 is built from 22 residues. The junction had 28 bases not matched to a gene; V was cut back by 4 bases and J by 4 bases. In germline, CDR1 is LNHDA, CDR2 SQIVND (reference sequence). The CDR3 DNA sequence: TGTGCCAGTAGTACCGCGGGACAGGGCCTGCGGGAGAGCGGAGGTTCTAGCACTGAAGCTTTCTTT. Translation gives CASSTAGQGLRESGGSSTEAFF.

The rearrangement links TRBV9 to TRBJ2-4; D unresolved. The germline gives CDR1 SGDLS, CDR2 YYNGEE. V gave up 3 bases and J gave up 0 bases, with 10 bases separating them. The CDR3 spans 15 residues. In nucleotides, the CDR3 is TGTGCCAGCAGCGCCCCGGGTCTAGCCAAAAACATTCAGTACTTC. This translates into CASSAPGLAKNIQYF.

The rearrangement uses TRBV6-5 and TRBJ2-3, with D tentatively TRBD2 (5 bases). The length of the CDR3 is 15 residues. Trimming took off 5 bases at V and 5 bases at J, with 17 bases between the two ends. Germline V gene lookup returns CDR1 MNHEY and CDR2 SVGAGI. CDR3 in amino acids: CASSLLAEKGDTQYF. The CDR3 DNA reads TGTGCCAGCAGTCTCCTAGCAGAGAAAGGAGATACGCAGTATTTT.

The rearrangement joins TRBV6-1 to TRBJ2-7, with D possibly TRBD2 on 5 matching bases. This CDR3 is built from 13 residues. V was cut by 6 bases and J by 2 bases, with 11 bases left in between. Germline values: CDR1 MNHNS, CDR2 SASEGT. CDR3 loop: CASRPSGTYEQYF. CDR3 DNA sequence: TGTGCCAGCAGGCCCTCGGGGACCTACGAGCAGTACTTC.

In this sample, this clone turned up a few times. The chain is built from TRBV5-8 and TRBJ1-1, with D hard to call. CDR1 SGHTS and CDR2 YDEGEE come from the germline V gene. This CDR3 has 14 amino acids. V lost 2 bases and J lost 0, with 8 bases in between. CDR3 protein: CASSLEPMNTEAFF. CDR3 nucleotides: TGTGCCAGCAGCTTAGAGCCTATGAACACTGAAGCTTTCTTT.

This chain links TRBV6-5 with TRBJ1-2, with 9 bases that match TRBD1. Per the germline V gene, CDR1 is MNHEY and CDR2 is SVGAGI. The V and J ends lost 2 bases and 8 bases, in that order; junction bases with no gene match: 6. The CDR3 sequence is 14 residues long. CDR3 sequence: CASSYEGQGSGYTF. As DNA, the CDR3 is TGTGCCAGCAGTTACGAGGGACAGGGCTCCGGCTACACCTTC.

The chain has TRBV18 and TRBJ2-7, with 12 bases aligning to TRBD2. V lost 4 bases to trimming and J lost 5 bases; unmatched junction nucleotides: 6. CDR3 length: 15 residues. Germline V gives CDR1 KGHSH, CDR2 LQKENI. The CDR3 DNA is TGTGCCAGCTCACTAGACAGACTAGCGGGAGACGAGCAGTACTTC. Its protein is CASSLDRLAGDEQYF.

The chain has TRBV9 and TRBJ1-4; maybe TRBD1 (6 bases). Germline loops: CDR1 SGDLS, CDR2 YYNGEE. V dropped 0 bases and J dropped 4 bases, with 10 bases sitting between them. The CDR3 is made up of 15 amino acids. The CDR3 DNA follows: TGTGCCAGCAGCGTAGCTGGGGACAATAATGAAAAACTGTTTTTT. Its translation: CASSVAGDNNEKLFF.

This rearrangement joins TRBV7-2 to TRBJ2-1; a possible D gene is TRBD2 (5 bases). Between the trimmed V and J ends, which lost 5 bases and 0 bases, there was a span of 11 bases. Germline V gene data show CDR1 as SGHTA and CDR2 as FQGNSA. The CDR3 consists of 15 residues. The CDR3 reads CASSGDYSSYNEQFF. The DNA of the CDR3 is TGTGCCAGCAGCGGAGACTACAGCTCCTACAATGAGCAGTTCTTC.

The rearrangement links TRBV9 to TRBJ2-2; the D is unclear. From germline, CDR1 is SGDLS and CDR2 YYNGEE. The ends were cut back, 0 bases at V and 4 bases at J, with 4 bases in the middle. The CDR3 contains 13 residues. The CDR3 DNA reads TGTGCCAGCAGCGTAGGTAGCACCGGGGAGCTGTTTTTT. It encodes CASSVGSTGELFF.

This rearrangement joins TRBV9 to TRBJ2-7; TRBD1 aligns across 7 bases. Germline V gene data show CDR1 as SGDLS and CDR2 as YYNGEE. V shed 2 bases, J shed 0 bases, and the junction held 2 bases outside the gene matches. The CDR3 sequence is 14 residues long. The CDR3 coding sequence is TGTGCCAGCAGCGTCGGGGACAGCTCCTACGAGCAGTACTTC. As protein: CASSVGDSSYEQYF. The complete variable domain, with remaining parts taken from reference TRBV9 and TRBJ2-7, reads DSGVTQTPKHLITATGQRVTLRCSPRSGDLSVYWYQQSLDQGLQFLIQYYNGEERAKGNILERFSAQQFPDLHSELNLSSLELGDSALYFCASSVGDSSYEQYFGPGTRLTVT.

The V and J genes are TRBV10-3 and TRBJ2-1, with 12 bases that match TRBD1. The CDR3 is 15 residues long. From germline, CDR1 is ENHRY and CDR2 SYGVKD. The ends lost 11 bases at V and 8 bases at J; junction bases unmatched: 13. The CDR3, as DNA: TGTGCCTCCGGCTTGGGACAGGGGGCTTTCGATGAGCAGTTCTTC. It encodes CASGLGQGAFDEQFF.

The chain links TRBV10-3 to TRBJ1-5; D is perhaps TRBD1 (6 bases). With 7 bases removed from V and 3 bases from J, the gap between germline ends came to 10 bases. Looked up from germline, CDR1 is ENHRY and CDR2 is SYGVKD. The CDR3 contains 13 residues. CDR3 loop: CAITGGANQPQHF. The CDR3, as DNA: TGTGCCATCACGGGGGGCGCCAATCAGCCCCAGCATTTT.

The rearrangement uses TRBV5-1 and TRBJ2-5, with 14 bases aligning to TRBD2. CDR1 is SGHRS, CDR2 YFSETQ, per germline. The CDR3 runs 16 residues. V lost 3 bases, J lost 5 bases, and 6 bases stayed unmatched. CDR3 DNA sequence: TGCGCCAGCAGCTCCGGGACTAGCGGGAGTTTTGAGACCCAGTACTTC. Its translation is CASSSGTSGSFETQYF.

The chain is built from TRBV7-2 and TRBJ2-5; TRBD2 agrees at 14 bases. J gave up 5 bases and V 2 bases, and 7 bases lay outside the gene matches. The CDR3 totals 17 residues. Per the germline V gene, CDR1 is SGHTA and CDR2 is FQGNSA. CDR3: CASSLLGTSGSSETQYF. Written as DNA, the CDR3 is TGTGCCAGCAGCTTACTCGGGACTAGCGGGAGTTCGGAGACCCAGTACTTC.

The gene calls are TRBV18 and TRBJ2-6, with 7 bases lining up with TRBD1. The CDR3 loop spans 19 amino acids. The J segment lost 0 bases and the V segment lost 6 bases, leaving 14 bases of the junction unmatched. In germline, CDR1 is KGHSH, CDR2 LQKENI. DNA for the CDR3: TGTGCCAGCTCCCCCACCGTCGGGACAGCTTACTCTGGGGCCAACGTCCTGACTTTC. Translated: CASSPTVGTAYSGANVLTF.

Details on this clone: One end of the junction is discordant with germline, which a read error may explain. The chain employs TRBV6-5 and TRBJ2-7; D is possibly TRBD1 (6 bases). From germline, CDR1 is MNHEY and CDR2 SVGAGI. The CDR3 runs to 14 residues. The CDR3 here is CASSYSWGHSQRAF. The DNA for the CDR3 is TGTGCCAGCAGTTACTCGTGGGGACACTCGCAACGAGCTTTC.

The rearrangement uses TRBV5-5 and TRBJ2-1; tentatively, D is TRBD1 (6 bases). The germline V gene encodes CDR1 SGHKS and CDR2 YYEKEE (reference sequence). Trimming left V 4 bases short and J 5 bases short, with 19 bases between. The CDR3 covers 16 residues. CDR3 protein: CASSRALLDRNNEQFF. For the CDR3, the DNA is TGTGCCAGCAGCCGAGCTTTACTGGACAGAAACAATGAGCAGTTCTTC.

The chain uses TRBV2 and TRBJ2-2, with D perhaps TRBD2 (6 bases). V was clipped by 8 bases and J by 6 bases, with 13 bases between them. CDR3 length: 13 amino acids. Germline V CDR1 and CDR2: SNHLY, FYNNEI. The CDR3 sequence: CASVVSGAGELFF. The CDR3 DNA is TGTGCCAGCGTTGTCTCGGGGGCCGGGGAGCTGTTTTTT.

This clone turned up a few times. The V gene is TRBV4-2, the J gene TRBJ2-1, with 10 positions matching TRBD2. Germline loops: CDR1 LGHNA, CDR2 YNFKEQ. The ends lost 2 bases at V and 3 bases at J; junction bases unmatched: 10. The CDR3 sequence is 18 residues long. CDR3 sequence: CASSQLRGLAGVYNEQFF. CDR3 DNA sequence: TGTGCCAGCAGCCAACTCAGAGGGCTAGCGGGAGTCTACAATGAGCAGTTCTTC.

V is TRBV18 and J is TRBJ2-4; weak D call: TRBD2 (5 bases). V shed 6 bases and J shed 3 bases, with 15 bases lying between them. This CDR3 spans 15 amino acids. Germline CDR1 KGHSH, CDR2 LQKENI. DNA of the CDR3: TGTGCCAGCTCGTCGATGAGGGCTCACAAAAACATTCAGTACTTC. This encodes CASSSMRAHKNIQYF.

The chain employs TRBV4-2 and TRBJ2-3, with 7 bases matching TRBD2. CDR1 LGHNA and CDR2 YNFKEQ come from the germline V gene. This CDR3 has 20 residues. The ends lost 0 bases at V and 6 bases at J; junction bases unmatched: 21. CDR3 sequence reads: CASSQDYWALAGEMKDTQYF. CDR3 nucleotides: TGTGCCAGCAGCCAAGATTATTGGGCACTGGCGGGAGAGATGAAGGATACGCAGTATTTT.

This rearrangement joins TRBV5-1 to TRBJ2-5; 8 bases are shared with TRBD2. The CDR3 contains 17 residues. V was clipped by 4 bases and J by 3 bases; unmatched bases: 14. Germline V lookup: CDR1 SGHRS, CDR2 YFSETQ. CDR3 protein: CASSPGLAVSWEETQYF. As DNA, the CDR3 is TGCGCCAGCAGCCCCGGACTAGCAGTGTCGTGGGAAGAGACCCAGTACTTC.